These T cell receptor beta chains were read from a single sample in a study of shared clonotypes between healthy human individuals. TCRdb keeps only in-frame clones here, not all; method: immunoSEQ multiplex PCR. The sample has around 2,000,000 clones, about 95% seen once. Sequenced sample: naive CD8+ T cells sorted from blood. The receptors were sampled from a man aged 18 to 29 in good health. The CDR3 runs from the conserved cysteine through the conserved F or W. The D gene is left open where the match is weak. Expanded clones are given a class, and other clones once, few, many or no size at all.

clone size,V gene,D gene,J gene,CDR3 protein,CDR3 DNA
NA,TRBV10-3,NA,TRBJ2-1,CAINEGPSYNEQFF,TGTGCCATCAACGAGGGCCCCTCCTACAATGAGCAGTTCTTC
NA,TRBV20-1,NA,TRBJ1-1,CSGYRGTEAFF,TGCAGTGGGTACAGAGGCACTGAAGCTTTCTTT
NA,TRBV11-2,NA,TRBJ2-5,CASSTGGAKETQYF,TGTGCCAGCAGTACAGGCGGGGCCAAAGAGACCCAGTACTTC
NA,TRBV5-6,TRBD1,TRBJ1-1,CASRGQGNTEAFF,TGTGCCAGCAGAGGACAGGGGAACACTGAAGCTTTCTTT
NA,TRBV7-9,TRBD1,TRBJ2-7,CASSSHRTGQRYEQYF,TGTGCCAGCAGCTCCCATCGGACAGGGCAAAGGTACGAGCAGTACTTC
NA,TRBV4-1,NA,TRBJ1-6,CASSQPGSWDKNSPLHF,TGCGCCAGCAGCCAACCGGGGTCGTGGGACAAGAATTCACCCCTCCACTTT
NA,TRBV5-6,NA,TRBJ2-7,CASSLAGSDYEQYF,TGTGCCAGCAGCTTGGCCGGGAGTGACTACGAGCAGTACTTC
NA,TRBV6-1,TRBD1,TRBJ2-7,CASSPTGTTYEQYF,TGTGCCAGCAGCCCGACAGGGACCACCTACGAGCAGTACTTC
NA,TRBV5-1,NA,TRBJ2-7,CASSFDRAIPYEQYF,TGCGCCAGCAGCTTCGACCGGGCCATCCCCTACGAGCAGTACTTC
NA,TRBV5-1,TRBD1,TRBJ1-1,CASSTDRDTSKFTEAFF,TGCGCCAGCAGCACGGACAGGGATACTTCTAAATTCACTGAAGCTTTCTTT
once,TRBV27,TRBD1,TRBJ2-1,CASLHRGPLEGNEQFF,TGTGCCAGCCTGCACAGGGGACCATTAGAAGGGAATGAGCAGTTCTTC
NA,TRBV30,TRBD2,TRBJ2-7,CAWSVGAGRNYEQYF,TGTGCCTGGAGTGTAGGGGCCGGGAGGAACTACGAGCAGTACTTC
once,TRBV9,NA,TRBJ2-2,CASSVQGDTGELFF,TGTGCCAGCAGCGTTCAAGGGGACACCGGGGAGCTGTTTTTT
NA,TRBV5-4,NA,TRBJ2-7,CASSQGYEQYF,TGTGCCAGCAGCCAGGGATACGAGCAGTACTTC
NA,TRBV7-9,NA,TRBJ2-1,CASSLIVGGILGEGEQFF,TGTGCCAGCAGCTTAATAGTGGGCGGGATCCTAGGCGAGGGTGAGCAGTTCTTC
NA,TRBV7-9,NA,TRBJ2-7,CASSPGAEGPYSYEQYF,TGTGCCAGCAGCCCAGGGGCGGAGGGACCTTACTCCTACGAGCAGTACTTC
few,TRBV7-9,TRBD1,TRBJ1-2,CASSQNWDRNYGYTF,TGTGCCAGCAGCCAAAACTGGGACAGAAACTATGGCTACACCTTC
NA,TRBV5-6,NA,TRBJ1-1,CASTYPEGGTEAFF,TGTGCCAGCACCTACCCGGAGGGGGGAACTGAAGCTTTCTTT
NA,TRBV4-3,NA,TRBJ2-5,CASSQEVYQETQYF,TGCGCCAGCAGCCAAGAGGTGTACCAAGAGACCCAGTACTTC
NA,TRBV27,NA,TRBJ2-7,CASSPDSSYEQYF,TGTGCCAGCAGCCCCGATAGCTCCTACGAGCAGTACTTC
NA,TRBV27,TRBD2,TRBJ2-1,CASRLAGLIYNEQFF,TGTGCCAGCCGACTAGCGGGGCTCATTTACAATGAGCAGTTCTTC
NA,TRBV4-3,TRBD1,TRBJ1-4,CASSQGDRFNEKLFF,TGCGCCAGCAGCCAAGGGGACAGGTTTAATGAAAAACTGTTTTTT
NA,TRBV11-2,NA,TRBJ2-7,CASRLQGGEQYF,TGTGCCAGCAGACTACAGGGCGGAGAGCAGTACTTC
NA,TRBV12-5,NA,TRBJ2-5,CASGFGDTIKETQYF,TGTGCTAGTGGTTTTGGTGACACAATTAAAGAGACCCAGTACTTC
NA,TRBV29-1,NA,TRBJ2-7,CSVLVGSSYEQYF,TGCAGCGTATTAGTAGGGTCCTCCTACGAGCAGTACTTC
once,TRBV29-1,TRBD1,TRBJ2-3,CSVAFQGALDTQYF,TGCAGCGTTGCGTTCCAGGGGGCTTTAGATACGCAGTATTTT
NA,TRBV7-9,NA,TRBJ2-5,CASSLPGGGHETQYF,TGTGCCAGCAGCCTCCCAGGGGGGGGCCATGAGACCCAGTACTTC
NA,TRBV28,NA,TRBJ1-3,CVGWDTIYF,TGTGTAGGTTGGGACACCATATATTTT
NA,TRBV5-6,NA,TRBJ2-5,CASSMGVGTDKETQYF,TGTGCCAGCAGCATGGGCGTGGGTACGGACAAAGAGACCCAGTACTTC
few,TRBV7-9,TRBD1,TRBJ1-6,CASSRLTGDSPLHF,TGTGCCAGCAGCCGCCTGACAGGGGACTCACCCCTCCACTTT
once,TRBV2,NA,TRBJ2-7,CASGRDGWSYEQYF,TGTGCCAGCGGCAGGGACGGATGGTCCTACGAGCAGTACTTC
NA,TRBV27,TRBD2,TRBJ2-1,CASSLLNTGRDNEQFF,TGTGCCAGCAGCTTGCTCAACACGGGGAGGGACAATGAGCAGTTCTTC
NA,TRBV7-9,TRBD1,TRBJ2-7,CASSVTGGTYEQYF,TGTGCCAGCAGCGTCACAGGGGGCACCTACGAGCAGTACTTC
NA,TRBV4-2,NA,TRBJ2-7,CASSQDFYEQYF,TGTGCCAGCAGCCAGGACTTCTACGAGCAGTACTTC
NA,TRBV4-1,NA,TRBJ1-5,CASSQEGGAGDQPQHF,TGCGCCAGCAGCCAAGAGGGGGGGGCAGGGGATCAGCCCCAGCATTTT
NA,TRBV19,TRBD1,TRBJ2-6,CASSRTGYSGANVLTF,TGTGCCAGTAGTAGGACAGGGTACTCTGGGGCCAACGTCCTGACTTTC
NA,TRBV28,NA,TRBJ2-5,CASSLESLIQETQYF,TGTGCCAGCAGTCTAGAGAGCCTGATCCAAGAGACCCAGTACTTC
NA,TRBV7-9,NA,TRBJ1-6,CASSSTREFDNSPLHF,TGTGCCAGCAGCTCGACCAGGGAATTCGATAATTCACCCCTCCACTTT
NA,TRBV27,NA,TRBJ2-7,CASSVFPGSLGQYF,TGTGCCAGCAGTGTGTTCCCAGGGTCTCTCGGGCAGTACTTC
NA,TRBV11-1,NA,TRBJ1-5,CASSLAASNQPQHF,TGTGCCAGCAGCTTAGCGGCTAGCAATCAGCCCCAGCATTTT
NA,TRBV4-1,TRBD1,TRBJ1-2,CASSQGTGVSHGYTF,TGCGCCAGCAGCCAAGGGACAGGGGTGTCCCATGGCTACACCTTC
once,TRBV30,NA,TRBJ2-5,CAWSVMGRETQYF,TGTGCCTGGAGTGTAATGGGTCGGGAGACCCAGTACTTC
NA,TRBV7-2,NA,TRBJ2-1,CASSLLSEGWNEQFF,TGTGCCAGCAGCTTACTTTCGGAGGGTTGGAATGAGCAGTTCTTC
NA,TRBV28,TRBD2,TRBJ2-3,CASRETSGGLDTQYF,TGTGCCAGCAGAGAGACTAGCGGGGGCTTAGATACGCAGTATTTT
once,TRBV6-5,TRBD1,TRBJ1-1,CASSLDRAYTEAFF,TGTGCCAGCAGCCTGGACAGGGCGTACACTGAAGCTTTCTTT
NA,TRBV30,TRBD1,TRBJ2-7,CASPTGGSYEQYF,TGTGCCTCCCCGACAGGGGGCTCCTACGAGCAGTACTTC
NA,TRBV11-2,NA,TRBJ1-1,CASSSGVTEAFF,TGTGCCAGCAGCTCGGGGGTCACTGAAGCTTTCTTT
NA,TRBV19,NA,TRBJ1-1,CASISDYTEAFF,TGTGCCAGTATCTCCGATTATACTGAAGCTTTCTTT
NA,TRBV11-2,TRBD1,TRBJ1-4,CASSLVGPGTGGGEKLFF,TGTGCCAGCAGCTTAGTAGGTCCCGGGACAGGGGGCGGTGAAAAACTGTTTTTT
once,TRBV11-2,TRBD1,TRBJ1-3,CASSLRQGEAGNTIYF,TGTGCCAGCAGCTTACGACAGGGGGAGGCGGGAAACACCATATATTTT
NA,TRBV29-1,NA,TRBJ2-3,CSVLGTEESLDTQYF,TGCAGCGTTCTCGGGACTGAGGAGAGTTTAGATACGCAGTATTTT
NA,TRBV28,TRBD1,TRBJ1-2,CASSPDRGRYGYTF,TGTGCCAGCAGCCCAGACAGGGGCAGGTATGGCTACACCTTC
NA,TRBV11-2,NA,TRBJ2-7,CASSPSAQPHEQYF,TGTGCCAGCAGCCCTTCGGCACAGCCCCACGAGCAGTACTTC